Listed here is a single TCR beta chain. The target antigen is unknown. Indicated time point: week 11, during vaccination. Each dose delivered 300 ug of mutant IDH1 20-mer peptide subcutaneously with imiquimod. With 1 base removed from V and 4 bases from J, the gap between germline ends came to 16 bases. CDR1 is MGHDK and CDR2 is SYGVNS in the germline V gene. The length of the CDR3 is 17 residues. The data were obtained in a study of a mutant IDH1 vaccine in newly diagnosed glioma. Study conclusions and caveats: Pseudoprogression showed no apparent link to changes in top peripheral T cell clonotypes.

Clones were sequenced by immunoSEQ multiplex PCR, and TCRdb holds only the in-frame ones, with some missing. Found here are tens of thousands of clones, over 70% of them singletons; the top ten hold roughly 5.7%. Specimen: PBMCs, collected from a glioma patient whose treatment included an IDH1 peptide vaccine. The source is a man aged 45-65 years with glioma. V is TRBV25-1 and J is TRBJ2-2, with D maybe TRBD1 (5 bases). This chain's CDR3 is CASSEWKGAFGTGELFF. The CDR3 DNA sequence: TGTGCCAGCAGTGAATGGAAAGGGGCGTTCGGCACCGGGGAGCTGTTTTTT.